This TCR beta chain was identified during a study of blood T cell repertoires in COVID-19. The germline gives CDR1 LGHNA, CDR2 YSLEER. The CDR3 totals 15 residues. V lost 2 bases and J lost 3, with 14 bases in between. Measured with immunoSEQ multiplex PCR; TCRdb has only the in-frame clones, and not every one. The sample consists of some 50,000 clones, about 88% of them appearing once. The sequenced material came from PBMCs or T cells enriched from blood (not recorded which). The sequence was obtained from a woman aged 45-65 years who had recovered from COVID-19. The J gene is TRBJ2-7, the V gene TRBV4-3; tentative D call: TRBD2 (6 bases). Written as DNA, the CDR3 is TGCGCCAGCAGCCAACTCGCGGGGACCGACTACGAGCAGTACTTC. It codes for CASSQLAGTDYEQYF.